One and the same sample provided the 29 T cell receptor beta chains below, sequenced in a study of shared clonotypes between healthy human individuals. Profiling relied on immunoSEQ multiplex PCR, and the TCRdb table lists in-frame clones only, not all of them. The repertoire includes millions of clones, around nine tenths of them detected once, and roughly 0.13% sits in the top ten. What was sequenced was naive CD4+ T cells sorted from blood. Stated subset: CD45RA+ positively selected. These receptors were collected from a young man in good health.

V and J are TRBV9 and TRBJ1-4, with TRBD1 identical over 10 bases. Germline lookup yields CDR1 SGDLS and CDR2 YYNGEE. CDR3 length: 16 amino acids. J gave up 12 bases and V 3 bases, and 14 bases lay outside the gene matches. CDR3 DNA: TGTGCCAGCAGCGCCGGGACAGGGGCGTCCAAAATAGAACTGTTTTTT. Encoded protein: CASSAGTGASKIELFF.

V is TRBV10-2 and J is TRBJ2-7; D remains ambiguous. The V end lost 8 bases, the J end lost 4 bases, and 12 bases lay between the germline ends. Germline-derived CDR1 and CDR2 are WSHSY and SAAADI. The CDR3 covers 12 residues. CDR3: CASGLELYEQYF. The CDR3 DNA reads as TGCGCCAGCGGCCTAGAGCTTTACGAGCAGTACTTC.

The rearrangement joins TRBV5-5 to TRBJ2-7; unclear D gene. Germline V gene sequence: CDR1 SGHKS, CDR2 YYEKEE (reference sequence). The V end lost 0 bases, the J end lost 2 bases, and 9 bases lay between the germline ends. This CDR3 has 14 amino acids. In DNA, the CDR3 is TGTGCCAGCAGCTTGGCCAGCCAGGCCTACGAGCAGTACTTC. Its translation is CASSLASQAYEQYF.

This clone was recorded once. This chain uses TRBV28 with TRBJ2-1; 7 bases map to TRBD1. Germline trimming cut 8 bases from V and 4 bases from J; bases unmatched to any gene: 8. Germline V lookup: CDR1 MDHEN, CDR2 SYDVKM. The CDR3 totals 14 residues. CDR3 amino acids: CASSGTARYNEQFF. In DNA form, the CDR3 reads TGTGCCAGCTCGGGGACAGCCCGATACAATGAGCAGTTCTTC.

This sequence joins TRBV19 and TRBJ1-5; no clear D gene. V lost 7 bases and J 0 bases, leaving 13 bases between the germline ends. CDR1 and CDR2 (germline): LNHDA, SQIVND (reference sequence). This CDR3 spans 15 amino acids. The CDR3 protein is CASTTTSYSNQPQHF. DNA of the CDR3: TGTGCCAGTACCACAACAAGCTATAGCAATCAGCCCCAGCATTTT. Filled out from reference TRBV19 and TRBJ1-5, the complete variable domain reads DGGITQSPKYLFRKEGQNVTLSCEQNLNHDAMYWYRQDPGQGLRLIYYSQIVNDFQKGDIAEGYSVSREKKESFPLTVTSAQKNPTAFYLCASTTTSYSNQPQHFGDGTRLSIL.

This clone was seen a few times. CDR3 in DNA: TGTGCCAGCAGCTCTTCGCACACTGAAGCTTTCTTT. Its protein is CASSSSHTEAFF. This chain uses TRBV7-6 with TRBJ1-1; no clear D gene. This CDR3 contains 12 residues. The V end was cut by 4 bases, the J end by 3 bases, with 6 bases between. Germline lookup yields CDR1 SGHVS and CDR2 FNYEAQ.

J is TRBJ2-5 and V is TRBV7-9; possibly TRBD1 or TRBD2 for D (5 bases each). Trimming took off 5 bases at V and 13 bases at J, with 14 bases between the two ends. CDR1 is SEHNR, CDR2 FQNEAQ, per germline (reference sequence). The CDR3 spans 11 residues. The CDR3 here is CASSTGTRRYF. CDR3 DNA sequence: TGTGCCAGCAGCACGGGGACCCGGCGGTACTTC. Together with reference TRBV7-9 and TRBJ2-5, the CDR3 gives the full variable domain: DTGVSQNPRHKITKRGQNVTFRCDPISEHNRLYWYRQTLGQGPEFLTYFQNEAQLEKSRLLSDRFSAERPKGSFSTLEIQRTEQGDSAMYLCASSTGTRRYFGPGTRLLVL.

The chain employs TRBV6-5 and TRBJ2-7; TRBD1 aligns across 9 bases. CDR1 and CDR2 (germline): MNHEY, SVGAGI. This CDR3 has 13 amino acids. Trimming cost V 5 bases and J 5 bases; bases outside gene matches: 4. CDR3 in amino acids: CASSGTGPHEQYF. The CDR3 DNA sequence: TGTGCCAGCAGTGGGACAGGGCCCCACGAGCAGTACTTC.

In this sample, this clone turned up a few times. The chain couples TRBV27 to TRBJ1-4, with D maybe TRBD1 (6 bases). V was clipped by 3 bases and J by 7 bases, with 12 bases between them. The CDR3 is 14 amino acids. Germline CDR1 reads MNHEY; CDR2 reads SMNVEV (reference sequence). The CDR3, as DNA: TGTGCCAGCAGTTTCGTGCGAGGGGGTGAAAAACTGTTTTTT. This sequence encodes CASSFVRGGEKLFF. The full variable domain, in which reference TRBV27 and TRBJ1-4 provide the parts outside the CDR3, is EAQVTQNPRYLITVTGKKLTVTCSQNMNHEYMSWYRQDPGLGLRQIYYSMNVEVTDKGDVPEGYKVSRKEKRNFPLILESPSPNQTSLYFCASSFVRGGEKLFFGSGTQLSVL.

This clone showed up just once. The chain is built from TRBV2 and TRBJ1-1; D remains ambiguous. Trimming cost V 6 bases and J 5 bases, with 22 bases left between them. CDR3 size: 16 residues. Per the germline V gene, CDR1 is SNHLY and CDR2 is FYNNEI. The CDR3 DNA reads TGTGCCAGCAGAGGTGCCTTCCGGCCCCAAGGGACTGAAGCTTTCTTT. Residues: CASRGAFRPQGTEAFF.

CDR3: CASSARTGDTGELFF. Written as DNA, the CDR3 is TGTGCCAGCAGTGCCCGGACAGGCGACACCGGGGAGCTGTTTTTT. The genes are TRBV6-1 and TRBJ2-2, with TRBD1 matching 7 bases. CDR3 size: 15 residues. The germline gives CDR1 MNHNS, CDR2 SASEGT. The V and J ends lost 4 bases and 3 bases, in that order; junction bases with no gene match: 5.

The chain joins TRBV6-6 to TRBJ1-4; the D gene is possibly TRBD1 (5 bases). From germline, CDR1 is MNHNY and CDR2 SVGAGI (reference sequence). The CDR3 loop spans 16 amino acids. Trimming shortened V by 7 bases and J by 5 bases, and 20 bases separated the two germline ends. CDR3 coding DNA: TGTGCCAGCACCCAAGCCGGGACTTCTGTCAATGAAAAACTGTTTTTT. Translating it yields CASTQAGTSVNEKLFF.

The V call is TRBV5-1, the J call TRBJ2-3; D call uncertain. The V end was cut by 0 bases, the J end by 0 bases, with 8 bases between. Germline V gives CDR1 SGHRS, CDR2 YFSETQ. This CDR3 region has 15 residues. CDR3 amino acids: CASSLVSKSTDTQYF. CDR3 coding DNA: TGCGCCAGCAGCTTGGTATCGAAGAGCACAGATACGCAGTATTTT.

This sequence joins TRBV6-6 and TRBJ1-4, with D possibly TRBD1 on 5 matching bases. V was pared by 2 bases and J by 7 bases, with 14 bases between. The germline V gene encodes CDR1 MNHNY and CDR2 SVGAGI (reference sequence). The CDR3 runs to 15 residues. DNA for the CDR3: TGTGCCAGCAGTTACGGGATCGAGGGGAGTGAAAAACTGTTTTTT. Its protein product is CASSYGIEGSEKLFF.

The chain couples TRBV5-6 to TRBJ2-7; 11 bases align to TRBD1. This CDR3 comprises 15 residues. The junction had 6 bases not matched to a gene; V was cut back by 2 bases and J by 5 bases. Germline V lookup: CDR1 SGHDT, CDR2 YYEEEE. The CDR3 reads CASSFSRTGGNEQYF. CDR3 nucleotides: TGTGCCAGCAGCTTCTCCCGGACAGGGGGCAACGAGCAGTACTTC.

The rearrangement uses TRBV15 and TRBJ2-3, with D perhaps TRBD2 (6 bases). The CDR3 contains 15 residues. The V and J ends lost 1 base and 3 bases respectively, with 11 bases between them. Germline V gene data show CDR1 as LNHNV and CDR2 as YYDKDF (reference sequence). For the CDR3, the DNA is TGTGCCACCAGCAGAGCCGCTAGCGTGACAGATACGCAGTATTTT. Translating it yields CATSRAASVTDTQYF. Using reference TRBV15 and TRBJ2-3 for the parts outside the CDR3, the full variable domain is DAMVIQNPRYQVTQFGKPVTLSCSQTLNHNVMYWYQQKSSQAPKLLFHYYDKDFNNEADTPDNFQSRRPNTSFCFLDIRSPGLGDTAMYLCATSRAASVTDTQYFGPGTRLTVL.

For this clone: The junction and the germline gene differ at one end; a read error may be behind it. The chain couples TRBV7-7 to TRBJ1-2; 8 bases align to TRBD1. The CDR3 length is 16 residues. Germline CDR1 is SSHAT and CDR2 is FNYEAQ (reference sequence). CDR3: CASSLPLAGGSGGYTF. The CDR3 DNA is TGTGCTAGCAGCCTGCCCCTGGCAGGGGGCAGTGGAGGCTACACCTTC.

This rearrangement joins TRBV6-1 to TRBJ2-7; maybe TRBD2 (6 bases). This CDR3 is built from 12 residues. Germline V lookup: CDR1 MNHNS, CDR2 SASEGT. V dropped 8 bases and J dropped 11 bases, with 19 bases sitting between them. The CDR3 protein is CASSAGIPREYF. In nucleotides, the CDR3 is TGTGCCAGCTCTGCGGGGATTCCTCGTGAGTACTTC.

J is TRBJ2-5 and V is TRBV5-4; TRBD1 is a possible D gene (6 bases). This CDR3 comprises 13 residues. CDR1 and CDR2 (germline): SGHNT, YYREEE (reference sequence). Trimming pared 5 bases from V and 2 bases from J, leaving 10 bases between. The CDR3 coding sequence is TGTGCCAGCAGTTCGAGGGGGCAAGAGACCCAGTACTTC. It codes for CASSSRGQETQYF.

The chain is built from TRBV10-3 and TRBJ2-7; TRBD2 is a possible D gene (7 bases). V lost 11 bases and J lost 0, with 14 bases in between. The CDR3 contains 13 residues. CDR1 is ENHRY, CDR2 SYGVKD, per germline. CDR3 sequence: CAVRRGPSYEQYF. CDR3 DNA: TGTGCCGTCCGGCGGGGGCCCTCCTACGAGCAGTACTTC.

As regards this clone: The same CDR3 is also encoded by other DNA sequences in this sample. V gene TRBV7-2 combines with J gene TRBJ2-1; TRBD2 matches 7 bases. The CDR3 sequence is 15 residues long. The germline V gene encodes CDR1 SGHTA and CDR2 FQGNSA. V lost 0 bases and J lost 3; bases outside the gene matches: 2. CDR3 sequence (DNA): TGTGCCAGCAGCTTAGCGGGGGGGAACTACAATGAGCAGTTCTTC. Protein: CASSLAGGNYNEQFF.

CDR3 protein: CASSRGQGVYEQYF. The CDR3 DNA sequence: TGTGCCAGTAGTCGCGGACAGGGGGTCTACGAGCAGTACTTC. The chain uses TRBV19 and TRBJ2-7; TRBD1 matches at 10 bases. With 5 bases clipped from V and 3 bases from J, the junction kept 4 bases outside the gene matches. CDR3 length equals 14 residues. In germline, CDR1 is LNHDA, CDR2 SQIVND (reference sequence).

V and J are TRBV7-9 and TRBJ2-1; weak D call: TRBD2 (5 bases). Trimming left V 1 base short and J 1 base short, with 11 bases between. Germline V gene lookup returns CDR1 SEHNR and CDR2 FQNEAQ (reference sequence). The CDR3 length is 16 residues. The DNA for the CDR3 is TGTGCCAGCAGCTTAGTAGGGAGCGGTTCCTACAATGAGCAGTTCTTC. As protein: CASSLVGSGSYNEQFF.

This clone was recorded a few times. V usage is TRBV19 and J usage is TRBJ1-5, with unresolved D. Trimming pared 1 base from V and 9 bases from J, leaving 13 bases between. There are 14 residues in the CDR3. Germline CDR1 is LNHDA and CDR2 is SQIVND (reference sequence). The DNA of the CDR3 is TGTGCCAGTAGTATAGGTGCAGGTATGGGGCCCCAGCATTTT. It specifies CASSIGAGMGPQHF.

This chain joins TRBV5-8 and TRBJ1-3; D might be TRBD1 (6 bases). Trimming took 4 bases from V and 0 from J, leaving 17 bases between them. CDR1 and CDR2 from the germline V gene are SGHTS and YDEGEE. CDR3 length: 17 residues. The CDR3 region is CASSRGGAILSGNTIYF. The CDR3 DNA is TGTGCCAGCAGCCGGGGGGGGGCCATCCTCTCTGGAAACACCATATATTTT.

The chain combines TRBV28 with TRBJ1-1; D ambiguous. Per germline, CDR1 MDHEN and CDR2 SYDVKM. The CDR3 extends over 13 amino acids. Trimming removed 3 bases from V and 6 bases from J, with 11 bases in between. CDR3 amino acids: CASSFGGSSEAFF. CDR3 DNA sequence: TGTGCCAGCAGTTTCGGCGGCAGCTCTGAAGCTTTCTTT.

V is TRBV2 and J is TRBJ2-7, with 10 bases identical to TRBD1. Germline V CDR1 and CDR2: SNHLY, FYNNEI. Germline trimming cut 4 bases from V and 4 bases from J; bases unmatched to any gene: 7. The CDR3 has 15 amino acids. In DNA, the CDR3 is TGTGCCAGCAGTGGAAGACAGGGGGCCCCATACGAGCAGTACTTC. This gives the protein CASSGRQGAPYEQYF.

This clone was observed a single time. V is TRBV11-2 and J is TRBJ2-1; a possible D gene is TRBD1 (6 bases). Between the trimmed V and J ends, which lost 1 base and 5 bases, there was a span of 12 bases. Germline values: CDR1 SGHAT, CDR2 FQNNGV. The CDR3 runs 15 residues. The CDR3 protein is CASSLGAGENNEQFF. CDR3 bases: TGTGCCAGCAGCTTAGGGGCAGGGGAGAACAATGAGCAGTTCTTC.

V and J are TRBV5-5 and TRBJ1-5; D unclear. Trimming left V 4 bases short and J 1 base short, with 9 bases between. Germline CDR1 is SGHKS and CDR2 is YYEKEE (reference sequence). This CDR3 is built from 14 residues. Here the CDR3 DNA reads TGTGCCAGCAGCGGTTCATTGAGCAATCAGCCCCAGCATTTT. Protein product: CASSGSLSNQPQHF.